Below are 24 T cell receptor beta chains sequenced from a single sample in a study of blood T cell repertoires in COVID-19. The data were produced by immunoSEQ multiplex PCR, yet TCRdb's version contains in-frame clones alone and is incomplete. In the table there are roughly 200,000 clones, roughly 83% of which are singletons. The specimen sequenced was peripheral blood. The receptors derive from a middle-aged woman with COVID-19, enrolled during active disease.

The chain employs TRBV19 and TRBJ1-1, with TRBD1 matching over 8 bases. The germline V gene has CDR1 LNHDA and CDR2 SQIVND (reference sequence). Trimming at V came to 5 bases and at J to 6 bases, leaving 8 bases not matched to a gene. CDR3 length: 14 residues. CDR3 region: CASSPGQGTSEAFF. The DNA for the CDR3 is TGTGCCAGTAGTCCAGGACAGGGTACATCTGAAGCTTTCTTT.

This clone was counted a few times. The chain carries TRBV4-3 and TRBJ2-2, with D perhaps matching TRBD1 (6 bases). The germline V gene has CDR1 LGHNA and CDR2 YSLEER. The V gene lost 9 bases and the J gene lost 0 bases, with 8 bases spanning the gap. The CDR3 is made up of 13 amino acids. As DNA, the CDR3 is TGCGCCAGTCAGGGGTCGAACACCGGGGAGCTGTTTTTT. Amino acid sequence: CASQGSNTGELFF.

The chain combines TRBV27 with TRBJ1-5, with D possibly matching TRBD1 (5 bases). Germline V gene sequence: CDR1 MNHEY, CDR2 SMNVEV (reference sequence). V was pared by 0 bases and J by 2 bases, with 8 bases between. The CDR3 runs to 15 residues. The CDR3 DNA reads as TGTGCCAGCAGTTTATCCCAGGGCCGCAATCAGCCCCAGCATTTT. This encodes CASSLSQGRNQPQHF.

This chain links TRBV25-1 with TRBJ2-2; 7 positions match TRBD2. Germline V gives CDR1 MGHDK, CDR2 SYGVNS. Unmatched junction bases numbered 8, after V lost 11 bases and J lost 2 bases. The CDR3 has 14 amino acids. CDR3 sequence: CASGTNLNTGELFF. CDR3 nucleotide sequence: TGTGCCTCGGGGACTAATCTTAACACCGGGGAGCTGTTTTTT.

The V call is TRBV30, the J call TRBJ2-2, with D maybe TRBD2 (6 bases). V was shortened by 2 bases and J by 6 bases, with 10 bases between the two germline ends. Germline-derived CDR1 and CDR2 are GTSNPN and SVGIG (reference sequence). This CDR3 spans 13 amino acids. The DNA of the CDR3 is TGTGCCTGGAGTCCAATAGCGGCCGGGGAGCTGTTTTTT. Translation: CAWSPIAAGELFF.

A word on this clone: In the same sample, other DNA sequences code for this CDR3. The rearrangement links TRBV7-2 to TRBJ2-5; D unresolved. Trimming removed 3 bases from V and 3 bases from J, with 8 bases in between. CDR3 size: 13 residues. Looked up from germline, CDR1 is SGHTA and CDR2 is FQGNSA. The CDR3 DNA reads as TGTGCCAGCAGCTTTTCCGGTAAAGAGACCCAGTACTTC. Translating gives CASSFSGKETQYF.

The chain joins TRBV5-1 to TRBJ2-3, with D maybe TRBD1 (5 bases). Trimming pared 0 bases from V and 6 bases from J, leaving 14 bases between. Germline CDR1 is SGHRS and CDR2 is YFSETQ. The CDR3 is made up of 15 amino acids. The CDR3 nucleotides read TGCGCCAGCAGCTTGGCTGGGGCCCCTGATGATACGCAGTATTTT. Translated, it gives CASSLAGAPDDTQYF.

There are many counts of this clone. V gene TRBV4-1 combines with J gene TRBJ2-2, with D unclear. This CDR3 spans 17 amino acids. Germline values: CDR1 MGHRA, CDR2 YSYEKL. V was shortened by 3 bases and J by 3 bases, with 17 bases between the two germline ends. The CDR3 loop reads CASSHPPEPPDTGELFF. The CDR3 coding sequence is TGCGCCAGCAGCCACCCCCCGGAGCCTCCCGACACCGGGGAGCTGTTTTTT.

The V call is TRBV5-1, the J call TRBJ1-6; no reliable D call. The V end lost 0 bases, the J end lost 7 bases, and 11 bases lay between the germline ends. Per the germline V gene, CDR1 is SGHRS and CDR2 is YFSETQ. The CDR3 contains 15 residues. The CDR3 spells CASSLDDTGNSPLHF. In DNA form, the CDR3 reads TGCGCCAGCAGCTTGGATGACACTGGGAATTCACCCCTCCACTTT.

The rearrangement joins TRBV7-2 to TRBJ1-6, with TRBD1 as a possible D gene (5 bases). Germline assignment: CDR1 SGHTA and CDR2 FQGNSA. The germline V and J ends were trimmed by 2 bases and 3 bases, with 8 bases remaining between them. The CDR3 spans 15 residues. The DNA of the CDR3 is TGTGCCAGCAGCTTATCCAGGGTCTATAATTCACCCCTCCACTTT. Its translation is CASSLSRVYNSPLHF.

This clone was counted once. The identical CDR3 is also encoded by other nucleotide sequences in the sample. This chain uses TRBV5-1 with TRBJ2-3; 9 bases line up with TRBD2. The germline V gene has CDR1 SGHRS and CDR2 YFSETQ. CDR3 length: 15 amino acids. V trimming: 0 bases; J trimming: 5 bases; junction bases outside the gene matches: 4. The CDR3 DNA reads TGCGCCAGCAGCTTGGGAGCGGGAGGTAGAGATACGCAGTATTTT. This sequence encodes CASSLGAGGRDTQYF.

This clone was picked up a small number of times. The rearrangement joins TRBV10-2 to TRBJ1-2; TRBD1 aligns across 11 bases. V shed 3 bases and J 6 bases; nucleotides not matched to a gene: 6. Per germline, CDR1 WSHSY and CDR2 SAAADI. This CDR3 has 15 residues. The CDR3 bases are TGCGCCAGCAGTGAAAGGACAGGGGGCATGGATGGCTACACCTTC. This translates into CASSERTGGMDGYTF.

The chain links TRBV5-5 to TRBJ1-2, with D possibly being TRBD1 (5 bases). CDR3 length: 15 amino acids. Trimming shortened V by 1 base and J by 4 bases, and 14 bases separated the two germline ends. Germline CDR1 and CDR2: SGHKS and YYEKEE (reference sequence). The DNA for the CDR3 is TGTGCCAGCAGCTTGACAGGAGGGCCCCTCTATGGCTACACCTTC. It yields the protein CASSLTGGPLYGYTF.

The genes are TRBV5-1 and TRBJ2-3, with TRBD1 matching 10 bases. V dropped 4 bases and J dropped 7; count of bases not matched to a gene: 3. The CDR3 has 13 residues. Germline assignment: CDR1 SGHRS and CDR2 YFSETQ. Here the CDR3 reads CASSRDRGNTQYF. The DNA for the CDR3 is TGCGCCAGCAGCCGGGACAGGGGAAATACGCAGTATTTT. The full variable domain, rest sourced from reference TRBV5-1 and TRBJ2-3, is KAGVTQTPRYLIKTRGQQVTLSCSPISGHRSVSWYQQTPGQGLQFLFEYFSETQRNKGNFPGRFSGRQFSNSRSEMNVSTLELGDSALYLCASSRDRGNTQYFGPGTRLTVL.

The chain links TRBV18 to TRBJ1-2; 7 nucleotides agree with TRBD1. Looked up from germline, CDR1 is KGHSH and CDR2 is LQKENI. The trim removed 4 bases at V and 5 bases at J, leaving 13 bases unmatched. The CDR3 is 16 amino acids. The CDR3 DNA reads as TGTGCCAGCTCACAATCAGACAGGGAAGGAGGATATGGCTACACCTTC. Translating gives CASSQSDREGGYGYTF.

The chain employs TRBV10-3 and TRBJ2-1; TRBD2 agrees at 10 bases. V was pared by 2 bases and J by 13 bases, with 17 bases of the junction left unmatched. CDR1 is ENHRY and CDR2 is SYGVKD in the germline V gene. The CDR3 runs to 17 residues. CDR3 in amino acids: CAISEELAGSLKGVQFF. CDR3 nucleotide sequence: TGTGCCATCAGTGAGGAACTAGCGGGGTCGCTGAAGGGGGTTCAGTTCTTC.

The genes are TRBV7-9 and TRBJ1-1; TRBD1 might be the D (5 bases). V was trimmed by 10 bases and J by 11 bases, leaving 20 bases between them. CDR3 length equals 12 residues. Germline-derived CDR1 and CDR2 are SEHNR and FQNEAQ (reference sequence). Written as DNA, the CDR3 is TGTGCCACTGGGTTGGGGGGTAACCAGGCTTTCTTT. This translates into CATGLGGNQAFF.

The chain carries TRBV7-2 and TRBJ1-5, with D unresolved. The CDR3 covers 15 residues. V lost 1 base, J lost 0 bases, and 7 bases lay in between. Germline CDR1 SGHTA, CDR2 FQGNSA. The CDR3 sequence: CASSLGGYSNQPQHF. The CDR3 nucleotides read TGTGCCAGCAGCTTAGGAGGGTATAGCAATCAGCCCCAGCATTTT.

The chain joins TRBV9 to TRBJ2-1; TRBD2 matches at 14 bases. This CDR3 has 16 amino acids. Germline CDR1 reads SGDLS; CDR2 reads YYNGEE. V shed 2 bases, J shed 7 bases, and the junction held 5 bases outside the gene matches. The CDR3 DNA reads as TGTGCCAGCAGCGTGCGACTAGCGGGGGGGCAAAATGAGCAGTTCTTC. Its translation: CASSVRLAGGQNEQFF.

This chain joins TRBV7-2 and TRBJ1-3; possible D gene TRBD1, 6 bases. Germline V gene lookup returns CDR1 SGHTA and CDR2 FQGNSA. The germline V and J ends were trimmed by 6 bases and 1 base, with 13 bases remaining between them. The CDR3 runs to 15 residues. The chain's CDR3 is CASRPRGASGNTIYF. The CDR3 nucleotides read TGTGCCAGCAGGCCCCGGGGGGCATCTGGAAACACCATATATTTT.

This rearrangement joins TRBV27 to TRBJ1-1; 11 nucleotides agree with TRBD1. The V gene end was trimmed by 7 bases and the J gene end by 4 bases; junction bases not matched to a gene: 8. Germline CDR1 reads MNHEY; CDR2 reads SMNVEV (reference sequence). The CDR3 consists of 15 residues. CDR3 in DNA: TGTGCCAGCATTCCTAGGACAGGGGGCGCCACTGAAGCTTTCTTT. Protein: CASIPRTGGATEAFF.

The rearrangement uses TRBV4-1 and TRBJ2-7; 9 bases align to TRBD2. Trimming removed 1 base from V and 5 bases from J; junction bases left unmatched: 6. This CDR3 has 15 residues. Germline loops: CDR1 MGHRA, CDR2 YSYEKL. As DNA, the CDR3 is TGCGCCAGCAGCCAAGTTCCGGGACTAGCCCACGAGCAGTACTTC. It is translated as CASSQVPGLAHEQYF.

This clone was seen a few times. V is TRBV29-1 and J is TRBJ1-1, with a weak D call TRBD1 (5 bases). Trimming took off 7 bases at V and 4 bases at J, with 16 bases between the two ends. Germline values: CDR1 SQVTM, CDR2 ANQGSEA. The CDR3 length is 13 residues. The CDR3 reads CSASLTESTEAFF. Written as DNA, the CDR3 is TGCAGCGCCTCTTTGACAGAATCCACTGAAGCTTTCTTT. Together with reference TRBV29-1 and TRBJ1-1, the CDR3 gives the full variable domain: SAVISQKPSRDICQRGTSLTIQCQVDSQVTMMFWYRQQPGQSLTLIATANQGSEATYESGFVIDKFPISRPNLTFSTLTVSNMSPEDSSIYLCSASLTESTEAFFGQGTRLTVV.

V and J are TRBV15 and TRBJ2-3, with D perhaps matching TRBD2 (7 bases). V was pared by 0 bases and J by 1 base, with 20 bases between. This CDR3 has 19 amino acids. Germline CDR1 LNHNV, CDR2 YYDKDF (reference sequence). Here the CDR3 reads CATSRDLAGAPTRTDTQYF. CDR3 nucleotide sequence: TGTGCCACCAGCAGAGATCTGGCGGGGGCCCCAACGCGCACAGATACGCAGTATTTT.